This T cell receptor (beta chain) stems from a study of response to subunit inactivated influenza vaccine. Whole-study results and caveats: Authors suggested that a seasonal influenza vaccination recruits few new T cells each time.

This clonotype was counted a few times. Its antigen remains unknown. Between the trimmed V and J ends, which lost 2 bases and 5 bases, there was a span of 9 bases. Germline V gene data show CDR1 as MGHRA and CDR2 as YSYEKL. The CDR3 extends over 13 amino acids. TCRdb reanalysed the RT-PCR reads using MiXCR and keeps one entry per CDR3 protein. Here the sample spans more than 400,000 distinct CDR3 sequences, 6% to 9% being singletons. The material was PBMCs from blood, obtained less than 30 months after vaccination. This receptor was obtained from a man between 45 and 75 years old who received an inactivated influenza vaccine. This rearrangement joins TRBV4-1 to TRBJ1-1; a possible D gene is TRBD1 (6 bases). The CDR3 sequence: CASSQRGDTEAFF. The CDR3 DNA reads TGCGCCAGCAGCCAAAGGGGGGATACTGAAGCTTTCTTT.